Presented here are 13 T cell receptor beta chains from one specimen sequenced in a study of blood T cell repertoires in COVID-19. TCRdb's table, derived via immunoSEQ multiplex PCR, lists solely in-frame clones and lacks some. The sample comprises 150,000 to 200,000 clones, approximately 80% of which are singletons, and less than 3% rests with the top ten. The sample comprised peripheral blood. These receptors were collected from a woman in her sixties or seventies with acute or convalescent COVID-19.

This clone was detected only once. The genes are TRBV19 and TRBJ2-7; tentative D call: TRBD2 (6 bases). With 4 bases removed from V and 0 bases from J, the gap between germline ends came to 16 bases. Germline-derived CDR1 and CDR2 are LNHDA and SQIVND (reference sequence). The CDR3 loop spans 16 amino acids. The CDR3 bases are TGTGCCAGTAGTACGAGAGCAAGGGGAGGCTCCTACGAGCAGTACTTC. It encodes CASSTRARGGSYEQYF.

This sequence joins TRBV3-1 (or the pseudogene TRBV3-2) and TRBJ2-3, with D tentatively TRBD2 (5 bases). Between the trimmed V and J ends, which lost 5 bases and 1 base, there was a span of 13 bases. The length of the CDR3 is 15 residues. Germline CDR1 and CDR2: LGHDT and YNNKEL (reference sequence). CDR3 nucleotide sequence: TGTGCCAGCAGCGGAACGGGGAGTGGCACAGATACGCAGTATTTT. Its translation is CASSGTGSGTDTQYF.

V gene TRBV25-1 combines with J gene TRBJ2-5, with TRBD2 matching 7 bases. Germline assignment: CDR1 MGHDK and CDR2 SYGVNS. Unmatched junction bases numbered 8, after V lost 2 bases and J lost 2 bases. CDR3 length: 16 amino acids. For the CDR3, the DNA is TGTGCCAGCAGTGAACGTGGGCGGGGGAGACAAGAGACCCAGTACTTC. It yields the protein CASSERGRGRQETQYF.

V usage is TRBV3-1 (or the pseudogene TRBV3-2) and J usage is TRBJ2-7; TRBD2 might be the D (5 bases). The germline gives CDR1 LGHDT, CDR2 YNNKEL (reference sequence). V was cut by 0 bases and J by 6 bases, with 9 bases left in between. The CDR3 runs 13 residues. DNA of the CDR3: TGTGCCAGCAGCCAAGATATCGCGGGCGAGCAGTACTTC. It encodes CASSQDIAGEQYF.

Note on this clone: One end of the junction fails to match germline, which may point to a read error. The chain uses TRBV7-7 and TRBJ1-2, with 7 positions matching TRBD1. This CDR3 is built from 16 residues. Germline V gives CDR1 SSHAT, CDR2 FNYEAQ (reference sequence). CDR3 DNA sequence: TGTGCTAGCAGCTTAGAAACAAGGGACAGCAACTATGGCTACACCTTC. This translates into CASSLETRDSNYGYTF.

The rearrangement joins TRBV2 to TRBJ2-7, with TRBD1 identical over 7 bases. V lost 8 bases and J lost 2; bases outside the gene matches: 9. The CDR3 has 14 amino acids. The germline CDR1 and CDR2 sequences are SNHLY and FYNNEI. CDR3 sequence reads: CASFRQGWAYEQYF. The CDR3 nucleotides read TGTGCCAGCTTTAGACAGGGATGGGCCTACGAGCAGTACTTC.

The chain has TRBV9 and TRBJ1-4, with TRBD1 identical over 7 bases. V shed 0 bases, J shed 10 bases, and the junction held 9 bases outside the gene matches. Germline lookup yields CDR1 SGDLS and CDR2 YYNGEE. CDR3 length: 15 residues. Here the CDR3 reads CASSVAQGGQGKLFF. The CDR3 region has the DNA TGTGCCAGCAGCGTAGCACAAGGGGGCCAGGGAAAACTGTTTTTT.

This clone occurred a few times. The chain links TRBV9 to TRBJ1-4; D perhaps matches TRBD1 (6 bases). The V end was cut by 0 bases, the J end by 3 bases, with 12 bases between. CDR3 size: 16 residues. Germline CDR1 reads SGDLS; CDR2 reads YYNGEE. The CDR3 region is CASSVGSQGPNEKLFF. The DNA of the CDR3 is TGTGCCAGCAGCGTAGGGTCCCAGGGGCCTAATGAAAAACTGTTTTTT.

V is TRBV7-6 and J is TRBJ2-5; 11 positions match TRBD1. Germline V CDR1 and CDR2: SGHVS, FNYEAQ. V gave up 2 bases and J gave up 4 bases; unmatched junction bases: 3. This CDR3 is 15 amino acids long. CDR3 protein: CASSLPGTGGETQYF. In nucleotides, the CDR3 is TGTGCCAGCAGCTTACCCGGGACAGGGGGAGAGACCCAGTACTTC.

In regard to this clone: Other DNA sequences in this sample translate to the same CDR3. The V and J genes are TRBV20-1 and TRBJ2-1, with 8 positions matching TRBD1. Per germline, CDR1 DFQATT and CDR2 SNEGSKA (reference sequence). The V segment lost 5 bases and the J segment 6 bases; nucleotides outside the gene matches: 0. This CDR3 is 11 amino acids long. This CDR3 is CSADRGNEQFF. CDR3 nucleotide sequence: TGCAGTGCTGACAGGGGCAATGAGCAGTTCTTC.

This chain joins TRBV29-1 and TRBJ1-2; D unclear. CDR3 length: 11 residues. With 5 bases removed from V and 5 bases from J, the gap between germline ends came to 9 bases. The V gene's germline CDR1 is SQVTM and CDR2 ANQGSEA. This CDR3 reads CSVPQTYGYTF. In nucleotides, the CDR3 is TGCAGCGTTCCACAGACATATGGCTACACCTTC.

V and J are TRBV4-1 and TRBJ2-1, with 8 bases matching TRBD1. Germline V CDR1 and CDR2: MGHRA, YSYEKL. Unmatched junction bases numbered 4, after V lost 0 bases and J lost 0 bases. This CDR3 has 17 residues. This CDR3 reads CASSQDLTGGSYNEQFF. Written as DNA, the CDR3 is TGCGCCAGCAGCCAAGATCTAACAGGGGGCTCCTACAATGAGCAGTTCTTC.

This sequence joins TRBV28 and TRBJ1-4; 10 positions match TRBD1. Germline CDR1 is MDHEN and CDR2 is SYDVKM. The CDR3 length is 14 residues. J gave up 8 bases and V 5 bases, and 5 bases lay outside the gene matches. The chain's CDR3 is CASSEGQGNEKLFF. CDR3 in DNA: TGTGCCAGCAGTGAGGGACAGGGGAACGAAAAACTGTTTTTT.